These 13 T cell receptor beta chains share one sample of origin, sequenced in a study of identical twins. TCRdb re-analysed the 5' RACE reads in MiXCR, keeping a single row per CDR3 protein. Of about 810,000 distinct CDR3 sequences in the sample, 9% to 15% were seen once. These data also featured in a second study, about yellow fever vaccine responses in identical twins.

Sequenced sample: PBMCs. The receptors were gathered from a woman aged 18-30 years in good health.

The chain carries TRBV10-3 and TRBJ2-7; D is possibly TRBD2 (7 bases). The CDR3 extends over 15 amino acids. Trimming cost V 5 bases and J 6 bases, with 20 bases left between them. The V gene's germline CDR1 is ENHRY and CDR2 SYGVKD. DNA of the CDR3: TGTGCCATCAGTTACGGCGGGGGCCTTTCAGCCGAGCAGTACTTC. Translation: CAISYGGGLSAEQYF.

About this clonotype itself: An end of the junction differs from the germline gene, which may be a read error. V gene TRBV10-1 combines with J gene TRBJ2-1; the match to TRBD2 covers 8 bases. This CDR3 region has 16 residues. Germline V lookup: CDR1 WNHNN, CDR2 SYGVQD (reference sequence). The DNA of the CDR3 is TGCGCCAGCAGTGAGTCCGGGGGGGCGGCCTACGATGAGCAGTTCTTC. It encodes CASSESGGAAYDEQFF.

The chain links TRBV5-6 to TRBJ2-7; 7 nucleotides line up with TRBD1. V lost 1 base to trimming and J lost 7 bases; unmatched junction nucleotides: 8. CDR3 length: 14 amino acids. Germline assignment: CDR1 SGHDT and CDR2 YYEEEE. CDR3 nucleotide sequence: TGTGCCAGCAGCTTGTGGCAGGGGGTGAGGGAGCAGTACTTC. The encoded protein is CASSLWQGVREQYF.

V gene TRBV7-9 combines with J gene TRBJ2-1; 9 bases are a match to TRBD1. V shed 5 bases and J 2 bases; nucleotides not matched to a gene: 7. CDR3 size: 16 residues. CDR1 is SEHNR, CDR2 FQNEAQ, per germline (reference sequence). The CDR3 DNA is TGTGCCAGCAGCCACGGACAGGGGTTGACCTACAATGAGCAGTTCTTC. Translated, it gives CASSHGQGLTYNEQFF.

Only a few counts were recorded for this clonotype. The chain recombines TRBV5-1 with TRBJ2-2, with 7 bases fitting TRBD1. V dropped 0 bases and J dropped 4; count of bases not matched to a gene: 9. Germline V lookup: CDR1 SGHRS, CDR2 YFSETQ. This CDR3 is 17 amino acids long. CDR3 in amino acids: CASSLVPTGTVTGELFF. For the CDR3, the DNA is TGCGCCAGCAGCTTGGTGCCGACAGGGACGGTCACCGGGGAGCTGTTTTTT.

The table lists this clonotype with a few counts. This chain connects TRBV9 to TRBJ2-5; a possible D gene is TRBD1 (8 bases). The CDR3 consists of 15 residues. V lost 0 bases and J 2 bases, leaving 11 bases between the germline ends. Germline assignment: CDR1 SGDLS and CDR2 YYNGEE. DNA of the CDR3: TGTGCCAGCAGCGTAGACAGGGGGGGACAAGAGACCCAGTACTTC. Residues: CASSVDRGGQETQYF.

The chain employs TRBV12-5 and TRBJ2-7; 8 nucleotides align to TRBD1. V trimming: 2 bases; J trimming: 1 base; junction bases outside the gene matches: 13. The length of the CDR3 is 18 residues. The germline gives CDR1 LGHNT, CDR2 FRNRAP. CDR3 DNA sequence: TGTGCTAGTGGTTTGATTCTTACAGGGGGAAAAATATCCTACGAGCAGTACTTC. Translated: CASGLILTGGKISYEQYF.

This clonotype was counted a few times. The chain uses TRBV6-2 or TRBV6-3 and TRBJ1-4; 10 bases are a match to TRBD1. The V segment lost 7 bases and the J segment 3 bases; nucleotides outside the gene matches: 2. This CDR3 comprises 14 residues. The germline V gene has CDR1 MNHEY and CDR2 SVGEGT. The CDR3 spells CASNDRGPNEKLFF. CDR3 DNA sequence: TGTGCCAGCAACGACAGGGGGCCTAATGAAAAACTGTTTTTT.

The CDR3 DNA reads TGTGCCAGCAGTTATCAACAGGGGAAGGGCTACACCTTC. Protein sequence: CASSYQQGKGYTF. The chain combines TRBV6-2 or TRBV6-3 with TRBJ1-2, with TRBD1 matching 7 bases. Germline lookup yields CDR1 MNHEY and CDR2 SVGEGT. V was clipped by 3 bases and J by 8 bases; unmatched bases: 6. This CDR3 has 13 residues.

The CDR3 reads CASSPRTGSGTGELFF. CDR3 sequence (DNA): TGCGCCAGCAGCCCCCGGACAGGGAGTGGCACCGGGGAGCTGTTTTTT. This sequence joins TRBV4-1 and TRBJ2-2; 8 bases map to TRBD1. With V trimmed by 4 bases and J by 4 bases, 8 bases remained unmatched. This CDR3 region has 16 residues. The V gene's germline CDR1 is MGHRA and CDR2 YSYEKL.

Ten or more counts support this clonotype. V is TRBV27 and J is TRBJ2-1, with TRBD2 matching over 8 bases. J was trimmed by 5 bases and V by 3 bases; bases with no gene match: 3. Germline V CDR1 and CDR2: MNHEY, SMNVEV (reference sequence). This CDR3 has 14 amino acids. CDR3 sequence reads: CASSLRGANNEQFF. The CDR3 DNA reads as TGTGCCAGCAGTTTGCGGGGGGCCAACAATGAGCAGTTCTTC.

This clonotype was observed at least ten times. The chain employs TRBV12-3 or TRBV12-4 and TRBJ2-1; D is unclear. Trimming removed 7 bases at V and 7 bases at J, with 14 bases between. The CDR3 is 13 amino acids. Here the CDR3 DNA reads TGTGCCAGCACTGTTACCGGTGGGAATGAGCAGTTCTTC. It encodes CASTVTGGNEQFF.

This clonotype was counted only a few times. The chain recombines TRBV11-2 with TRBJ2-5; TRBD2 is a possible D gene (7 bases). This CDR3 is built from 17 residues. Trimming took off 5 bases at V and 0 bases at J, with 19 bases between the two ends. CDR1 and CDR2 (germline): SGHAT, FQNNGV. As DNA, the CDR3 is TGTGCCAGCAGCCCAGGGGCTAGCGGAATCAACCAAGAGACCCAGTACTTC. Amino acid sequence: CASSPGASGINQETQYF. Based on the CDR3 plus reference TRBV11-2 and TRBJ2-5, the full variable domain is EAGVAQSPRYKIIEKRQSVAFWCNPISGHATLYWYQQILGQGPKLLIQFQNNGVVDDSQLPKDRFSAERLKGVDSTLKIQPAKLEDSAVYLCASSPGASGINQETQYFGPGTRLLVL.